This T cell receptor (beta chain) was captured by sequencing in a study of control samples from healthy donors and cancer patients. Here immunoSEQ multiplex PCR was the method, and the copy in TCRdb shows in-frame clones only, minus some. In all, the sample yields some 180,000 clones. This clonotype originated in a woman aged 30 to 39 in good health. The sequencing input was blood.

CDR3 coding DNA: TGCAGCATCCAAAGTCGCCGGGACATCTACTCCTACGAGCAGTACTTC. This gives the protein CSIQSRRDIYSYEQYF. The chain links TRBV29-1 to TRBJ2-7, with D perhaps TRBD1 (6 bases). Germline V gene lookup returns CDR1 SQVTM and CDR2 ANQGSEA. Trimming removed 8 bases from V and 0 bases from J, with 23 bases in between. This CDR3 contains 16 residues.